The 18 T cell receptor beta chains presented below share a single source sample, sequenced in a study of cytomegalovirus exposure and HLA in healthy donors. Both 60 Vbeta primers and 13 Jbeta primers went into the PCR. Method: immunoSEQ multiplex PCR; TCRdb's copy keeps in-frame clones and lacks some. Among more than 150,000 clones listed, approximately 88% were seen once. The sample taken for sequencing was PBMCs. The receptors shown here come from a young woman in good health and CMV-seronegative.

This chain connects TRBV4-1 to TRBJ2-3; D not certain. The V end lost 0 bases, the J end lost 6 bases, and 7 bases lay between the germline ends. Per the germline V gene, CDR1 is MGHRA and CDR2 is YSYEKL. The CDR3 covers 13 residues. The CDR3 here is CASSQDIVDTQYF. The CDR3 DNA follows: TGCGCCAGCAGCCAAGATATTGTGGATACGCAGTATTTT.

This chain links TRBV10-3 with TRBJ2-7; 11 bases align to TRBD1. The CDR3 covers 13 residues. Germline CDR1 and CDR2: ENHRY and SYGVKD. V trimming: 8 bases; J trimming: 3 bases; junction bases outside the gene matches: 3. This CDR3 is CAIWTGGNYEQYF. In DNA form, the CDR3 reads TGTGCCATCTGGACAGGGGGCAACTACGAGCAGTACTTC.

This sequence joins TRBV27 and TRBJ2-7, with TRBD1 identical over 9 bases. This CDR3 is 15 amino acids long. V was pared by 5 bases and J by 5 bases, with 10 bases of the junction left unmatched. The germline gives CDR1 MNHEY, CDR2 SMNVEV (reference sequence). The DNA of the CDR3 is TGTGCCAGCAGTCTCGCCGGGACAGGGCTTAACGAGCAGTACTTC. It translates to CASSLAGTGLNEQYF.

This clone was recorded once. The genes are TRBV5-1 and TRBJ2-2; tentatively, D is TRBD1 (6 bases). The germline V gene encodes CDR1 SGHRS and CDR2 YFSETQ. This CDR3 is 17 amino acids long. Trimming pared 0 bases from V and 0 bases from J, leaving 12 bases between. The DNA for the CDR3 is TGCGCCAGCAGCTTGGCCCCGACAGGTTCGAACACCGGGGAGCTGTTTTTT. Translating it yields CASSLAPTGSNTGELFF.

CDR3 sequence (DNA): TGTGCCAGCAGATGGACTAGCGGGGCTAAGAACAAGCAGTACTTC. Its protein product is CASRWTSGAKNKQYF. This chain connects TRBV28 to TRBJ2-7, with 12 bases lining up with TRBD2. CDR1 is MDHEN, CDR2 SYDVKM, per germline. This CDR3 has 15 amino acids. With 6 bases clipped from V and 8 bases from J, the junction kept 11 bases outside the gene matches.

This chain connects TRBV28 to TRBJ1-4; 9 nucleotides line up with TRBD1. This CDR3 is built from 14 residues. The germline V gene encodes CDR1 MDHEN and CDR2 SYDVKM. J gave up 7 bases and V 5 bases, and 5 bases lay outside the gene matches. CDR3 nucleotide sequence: TGTGCCAGCAGTACAGGGGGCGAAGGTGAAAAACTGTTTTTT. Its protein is CASSTGGEGEKLFF.

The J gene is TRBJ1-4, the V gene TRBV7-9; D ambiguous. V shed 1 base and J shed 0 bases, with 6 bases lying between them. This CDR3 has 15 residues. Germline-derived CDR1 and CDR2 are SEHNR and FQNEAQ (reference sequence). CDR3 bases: TGTGCCAGCAGCTTAGGGGCTGCAACTAATGAAAAACTGTTTTTT. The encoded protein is CASSLGAATNEKLFF.

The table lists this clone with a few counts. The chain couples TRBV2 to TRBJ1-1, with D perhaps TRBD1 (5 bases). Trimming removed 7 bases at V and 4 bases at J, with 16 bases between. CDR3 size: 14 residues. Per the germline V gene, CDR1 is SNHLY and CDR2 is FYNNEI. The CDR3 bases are TGTGCCAGCACCATGGCCGGGACTGTCACTGAAGCTTTCTTT. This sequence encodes CASTMAGTVTEAFF.

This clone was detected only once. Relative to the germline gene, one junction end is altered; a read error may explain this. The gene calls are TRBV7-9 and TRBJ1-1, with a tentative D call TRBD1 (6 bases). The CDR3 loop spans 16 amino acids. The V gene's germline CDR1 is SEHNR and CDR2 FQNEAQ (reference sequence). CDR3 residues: CSSSLGPDRPGTEAFF. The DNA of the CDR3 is TGTTCCAGCAGCTTAGGGCCAGACAGGCCAGGGACTGAAGCTTTCTTT.

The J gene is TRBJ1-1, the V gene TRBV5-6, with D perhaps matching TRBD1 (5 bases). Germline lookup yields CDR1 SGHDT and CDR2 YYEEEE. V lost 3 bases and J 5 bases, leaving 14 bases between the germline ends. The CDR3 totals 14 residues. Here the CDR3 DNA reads TGTGCCAGCAGCTCGGGGGAGGGAAGTACTGAAGCTTTCTTT. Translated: CASSSGEGSTEAFF.

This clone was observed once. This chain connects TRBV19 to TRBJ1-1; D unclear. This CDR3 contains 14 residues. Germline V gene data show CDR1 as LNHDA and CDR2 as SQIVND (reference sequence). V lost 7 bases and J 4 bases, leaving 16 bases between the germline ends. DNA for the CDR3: TGTGCCAGTACCGCCCCCGGTCGGGTCACTGAAGCTTTCTTT. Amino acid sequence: CASTAPGRVTEAFF. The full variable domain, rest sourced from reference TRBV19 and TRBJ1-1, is DGGITQSPKYLFRKEGQNVTLSCEQNLNHDAMYWYRQDPGQGLRLIYYSQIVNDFQKGDIAEGYSVSREKKESFPLTVTSAQKNPTAFYLCASTAPGRVTEAFFGQGTRLTVV.

The CDR3 region has the DNA TGTGCCAGCAGTTTCCGGGACAGGGGGCGAGGCTACACCTTC. Translation gives CASSFRDRGRGYTF. V and J are TRBV27 and TRBJ1-2; 12 bases match TRBD1. This CDR3 is built from 14 residues. V shed 3 bases and J 8 bases; nucleotides not matched to a gene: 4. In germline, CDR1 is MNHEY, CDR2 SMNVEV (reference sequence).

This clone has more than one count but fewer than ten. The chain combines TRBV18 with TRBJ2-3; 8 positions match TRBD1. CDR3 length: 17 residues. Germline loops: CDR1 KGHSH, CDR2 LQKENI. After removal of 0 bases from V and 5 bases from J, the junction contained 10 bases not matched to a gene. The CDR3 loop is CASSPPVGRGHGDTQYF. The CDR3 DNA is TGTGCCAGCTCACCACCGGTGGGCAGGGGGCATGGAGATACGCAGTATTTT.

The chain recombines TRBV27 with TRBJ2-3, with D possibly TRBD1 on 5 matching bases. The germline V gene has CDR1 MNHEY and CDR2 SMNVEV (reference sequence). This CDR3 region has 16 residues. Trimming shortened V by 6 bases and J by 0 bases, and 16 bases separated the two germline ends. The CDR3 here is CASSFWLGASTDTQYF. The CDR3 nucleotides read TGTGCCAGCAGCTTTTGGTTAGGGGCTAGCACAGATACGCAGTATTTT.

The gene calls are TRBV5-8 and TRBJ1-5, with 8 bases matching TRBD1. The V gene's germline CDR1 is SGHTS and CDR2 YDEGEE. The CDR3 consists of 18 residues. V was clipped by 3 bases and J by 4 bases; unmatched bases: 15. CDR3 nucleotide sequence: TGTGCCAGCAGCTCGAGACTTACAGGGGGATATTGGAATCAGCCCCAGCATTTT. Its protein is CASSSRLTGGYWNQPQHF.

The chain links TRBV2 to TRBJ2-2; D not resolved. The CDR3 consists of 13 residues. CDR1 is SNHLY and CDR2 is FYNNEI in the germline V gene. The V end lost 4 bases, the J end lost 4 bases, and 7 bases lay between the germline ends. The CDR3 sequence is CASSAESTGELFF. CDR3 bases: TGTGCCAGCAGTGCCGAGAGCACCGGGGAGCTGTTTTTT.

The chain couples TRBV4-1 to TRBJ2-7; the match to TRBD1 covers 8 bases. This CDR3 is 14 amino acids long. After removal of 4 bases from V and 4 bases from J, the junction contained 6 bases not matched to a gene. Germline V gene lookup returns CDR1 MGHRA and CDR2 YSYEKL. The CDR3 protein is CASSPSTGAYEQYF. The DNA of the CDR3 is TGCGCCAGCAGCCCGTCGACAGGGGCGTACGAGCAGTACTTC.

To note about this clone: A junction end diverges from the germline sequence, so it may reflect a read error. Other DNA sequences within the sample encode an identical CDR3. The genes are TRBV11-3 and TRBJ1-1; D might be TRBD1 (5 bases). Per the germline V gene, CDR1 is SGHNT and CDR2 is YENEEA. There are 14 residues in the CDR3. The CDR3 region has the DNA TGTGCCAGCAGCCAAGACAGCCAGAACACTGAGGCTTTCTTT. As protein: CASSQDSQNTEAFF.